The clone carrying this T cell receptor beta chain has more than one count but fewer than ten. Its antigen is not known. Mouse germline and gene names are used. The read finishes 1 residue shy of the CDR3 end, and the germline J gene is used to complete it. CDR3 sequences, V/J genes, frequencies and template counts came from survey-depth TCRbeta sequencing. Method: immunoSEQ multiplex PCR; TCRdb's copy keeps in-frame clones and lacks some. The table records about 8,200 clones, 40% to 55% of them present only once. Time point defined: mouse harvest day 7 after allogeneic transplant. The graft held 10^6 splenic CD5+ T cells and 10^7 T-cell-depleted bone marrow cells. B6 (H2b) cells into BALB/c (H2d) mice; tissues taken at day 7 or 14. This record belongs to a study of tissue T cells after allogeneic stem cell transplantation. General study findings and limits: Within patients, tissue anatomy strongly shaped TCR repertoire composition.

Trimming cost V 2 bases and J 4 bases, with 6 bases left between them. Per germline, CDR1 MSHET and CDR2 SYDVDS. This CDR3 is built from 14 residues. The sample was gut tissue. The TCR comes from a female BALB/c mouse given C57BL/6 T cells with graft-versus-host disease after an allogeneic hematopoietic cell transplant. The rearrangement joins TRBV29 to TRBJ1-6; TRBD1 might be the D (5 bases). TRBJ1-6 is filed as an ORF, its function uncertain. The sequenced CDR3 bases are TGTGCTAGCAGTTTAGGGGGGTATAATTCGCCCCTCTAC. It is translated as CASSLGGYNSPLY. From start to end, the CDR3 is CASSLGGYNSPLYF.